The present entry profiles one TCR beta chain with its context. Its target is unknown. The sample comes from a study of T cell responses to AZD1222 COVID-19 vaccine. General study results and limits: There were vaccine-associated CD4 TCRs across spike, dominant at 160-218 and 743-854. Clonal diversity may have been underestimated, and the donors were mostly white British, with more females than males. Increased Spike-specific TCR breadth and depth were observed after two AZD1222 doses.

Assay used: immunoSEQ multiplex PCR; TCRdb lists only in-frame clones, some missing. There are under 100,000 clones in the sample; 80% to 90% occur only once, and around 8% lies in the top ten. This material consisted of peripheral blood, taken on day 0 of AZD1222 vaccination. This TCR was sampled from an adult in good health.

CDR3 protein: CASSFTGGSSNQPQHF. The CDR3 DNA is TGTGCCAGCAGTTTTACAGGGGGCAGTAGCAATCAGCCCCAGCATTTT. The V and J genes are TRBV6-2 or TRBV6-3 and TRBJ1-5, with 9 bases aligning to TRBD1. CDR1 and CDR2 (germline): MNHEY, SVGEGT. The CDR3 contains 16 residues. The V gene end was trimmed by 4 bases and the J gene end by 0 bases; junction bases not matched to a gene: 4.